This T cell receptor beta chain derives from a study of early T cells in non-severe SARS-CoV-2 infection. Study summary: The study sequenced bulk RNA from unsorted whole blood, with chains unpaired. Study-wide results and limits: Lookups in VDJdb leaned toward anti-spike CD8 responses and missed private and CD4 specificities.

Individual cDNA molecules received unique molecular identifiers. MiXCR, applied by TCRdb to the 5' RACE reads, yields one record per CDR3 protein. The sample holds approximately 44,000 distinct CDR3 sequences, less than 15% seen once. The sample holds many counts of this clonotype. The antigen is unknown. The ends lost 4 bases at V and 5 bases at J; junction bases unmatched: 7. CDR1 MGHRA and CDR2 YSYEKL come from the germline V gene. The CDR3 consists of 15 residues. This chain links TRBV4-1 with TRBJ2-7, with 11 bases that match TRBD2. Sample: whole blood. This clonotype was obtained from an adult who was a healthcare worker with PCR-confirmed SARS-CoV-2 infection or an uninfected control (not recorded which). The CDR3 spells CASSPPTSGMNEQYF. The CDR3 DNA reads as TGCGCCAGCAGCCCGCCGACTAGCGGGATGAACGAGCAGTACTTC.